This T cell receptor (beta chain) was observed in a study of CD8 T cells in Susac syndrome. About this clonotype: No antigen is known for it.

General study findings and limits: No clonal expansion appeared among CD4+ T cells in Susac patients.

Random-hexamer reverse transcription was applied to roughly 0.45 to 1 ug RNA. Using its own MiXCR run on the immunoSEQ multiplex PCR reads, TCRdb lists one record per CDR3 protein. Among under 200,000 distinct CDR3 sequences listed, about 94% were seen once. The CDR3 sequence is 15 residues long. Germline CDR1 is KGHSH and CDR2 is LQKENI. Germline trimming cut 3 bases from V and 3 bases from J; bases unmatched to any gene: 3. The material sequenced was CD4+ T cells from PBMCs. V usage is TRBV18 and J usage is TRBJ2-3, with TRBD1 identical over 10 bases. This sequence originates from a human donor with Susac syndrome. The CDR3 DNA reads TGTGCCAGCTCACCCCCGGGACAGGGGACAGATACGCAGTATTTT. It translates to CASSPPGQGTDTQYF.